Listed here is a single T cell receptor beta chain. This record belongs to a study of blood T cell repertoires in COVID-19. Study overall: From the United States, Italy and Spain came samples of acute and convalescent COVID-19. In each case, the material was cDNA or gDNA derived from T cells, B-cell-depleted T cells, or PBMCs.

Methods used by the authors: Reference gene primers were amplified, and this amplification served to estimate nucleated cell counts. TCRdb's table, derived via immunoSEQ multiplex PCR, lists solely in-frame clones and lacks some. That table is the source of V, J and clone size, and D and trimming were worked out from the DNA. The table records some 230,000 clones, approximately 80% of them present only once. Germline V gives CDR1 MGHRA, CDR2 YSYEKL. The CDR3 loop spans 14 amino acids. The V end was cut by 4 bases, the J end by 5 bases, with 9 bases between. J is TRBJ1-6 and V is TRBV4-1; the D is unclear. This TCR came from an older woman who had recovered from COVID-19. The sequencing sample was made of peripheral blood. CDR3 sequence (DNA): TGCGCCAGCAGCCGAATGGCCAATAATTCACCCCTCCACTTT. Residues: CASSRMANNSPLHF.